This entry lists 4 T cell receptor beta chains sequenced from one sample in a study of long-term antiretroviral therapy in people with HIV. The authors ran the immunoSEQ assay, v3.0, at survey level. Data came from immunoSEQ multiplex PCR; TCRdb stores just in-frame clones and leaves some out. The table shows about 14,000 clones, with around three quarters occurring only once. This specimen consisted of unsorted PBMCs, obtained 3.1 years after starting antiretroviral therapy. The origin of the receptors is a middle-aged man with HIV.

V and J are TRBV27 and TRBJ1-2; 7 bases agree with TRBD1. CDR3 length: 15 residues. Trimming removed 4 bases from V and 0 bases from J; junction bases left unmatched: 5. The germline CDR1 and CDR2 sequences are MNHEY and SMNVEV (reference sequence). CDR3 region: CASSSRQGANYGYTF. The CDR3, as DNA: TGTGCCAGCAGTTCTAGACAGGGAGCTAACTATGGCTACACCTTC.

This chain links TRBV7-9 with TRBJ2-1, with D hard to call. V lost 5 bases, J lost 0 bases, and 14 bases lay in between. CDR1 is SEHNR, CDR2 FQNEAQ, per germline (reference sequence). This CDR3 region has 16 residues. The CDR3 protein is CASSPYAASSYNEQFF. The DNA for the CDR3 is TGTGCCAGCAGCCCCTACGCCGCCAGCTCCTACAATGAGCAGTTCTTC.

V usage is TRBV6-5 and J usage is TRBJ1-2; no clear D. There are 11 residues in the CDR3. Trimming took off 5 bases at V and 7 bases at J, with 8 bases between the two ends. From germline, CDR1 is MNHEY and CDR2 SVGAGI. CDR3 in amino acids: CASSQGFGYTF. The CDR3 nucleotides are TGTGCCAGCAGTCAAGGGTTTGGCTACACCTTC.

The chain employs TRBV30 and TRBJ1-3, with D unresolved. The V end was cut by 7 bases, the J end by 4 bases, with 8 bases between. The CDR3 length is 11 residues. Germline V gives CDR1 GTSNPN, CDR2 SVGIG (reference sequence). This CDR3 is CASSVGNTIYF. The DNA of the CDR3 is TGTGCCTCCTCTGTCGGAAACACCATATATTTT.